The T cell receptor beta chain under discussion was sequenced for a study of CD8+CD57+ T cells in acquired aplastic anemia. Study-wide context: When averaged, DNA from sorted CD4+ and CD8+ cells came to 2.5 to 4 ug.

This clonotype was seen ten or more times. TCR beta VDJ and CDR3 profiles were obtained from a genomic DNA template. MiXCR, run by TCRdb on the reads, gives a single entry per CDR3 protein. The sample shows 150,000 to 200,000 distinct CDR3 sequences, roughly 45% of them seen only once. There are 13 residues in the CDR3. The germline V gene has CDR1 SGHRS and CDR2 YFSETQ. With 3 bases removed from V and 6 bases from J, the gap between germline ends came to 13 bases. What was sequenced was sorted CD4+, CD8+, or CD8+CD57+ T cells (not recorded which) from PBMCs. The chain has TRBV5-1 and TRBJ2-7; D unclear. This TCR derives from a human donor in good health. The CDR3: CASSSPRQAEQYF. CDR3 sequence (DNA): TGCGCCAGCAGCTCCCCGAGACAAGCCGAGCAGTACTTC.